This TCR beta chain was sequenced in a study of T cells in Graves' hyperthyroidism and ophthalmopathy. Whole-study results and caveats: Most thyroid clonotypes expanded above 0.001 appeared in blood too.

RNA transcripts gave rise to amplified TCR beta CDR3 regions. An initial round of RT-PCR targeting the TCR CDR3 relied on the HTBI primer set. TCRdb re-called the multiplex PCR reads with MiXCR, one entry per CDR3 protein. The profile shows roughly 280,000 distinct CDR3 sequences, about 20% of them singletons. The sample holds a few counts of this clonotype. Its antigen remains unknown. Source material: blood. This sequence was found in a man aged 25 to 40 with Graves' ophthalmopathy.

Written as DNA, the CDR3 is TGTGCCTGGAGTGTTCAGGGACCCCTCCACTTT. It specifies CAWSVQGPLHF. The chain links TRBV30 to TRBJ1-6; possible D gene TRBD1, 5 bases. The CDR3 contains 11 residues. With 0 bases removed from V and 12 bases from J, the gap between germline ends came to 6 bases. CDR1 is GTSNPN and CDR2 is SVGIG in the germline V gene (reference sequence).